A selection of T cell receptor beta chains follows, all from one sample in a study of human thymus T cells. Profiling relied on immunoSEQ multiplex PCR, and the TCRdb table lists in-frame clones only, not all of them. Here the sample spans approximately 70,000 clones, around 95% being singletons. Sequencing was carried out using thymus tissue. The receptors stem from a girl younger than two with a congenital heart defect but otherwise immunologically healthy. Both conserved end residues are part of each CDR3. The D gene is left open where the match is weak. Size is omitted from some rows. Given values are once, few, many or a class for expanded clones.

D gene	clone size	J gene	V gene	CDR3 DNA	CDR3 protein
TRBD2	-	TRBJ2-1	TRBV4-1	TGCGCCAGCAGCCAACCTACTAGCGGGAGGTTGAATGAGCAGTTCTTC	CASSQPTSGRLNEQFF
-	once	TRBJ1-4	TRBV19	TGTGCCAGTAGAAACAGGGTACCTACCGCAACTAATGAAAAACTGTTTTTT	CASRNRVPTATNEKLFF
-	-	TRBJ1-1	TRBV20-1	TGCAGTATACACCGGGGTGAAGCTTTCTTT	CSIHRGEAFF
-	-	TRBJ2-1	TRBV30	TGTGCCTGGAGTATAATAAATGAGCAGTTCTTC	CAWSIINEQFF
-	-	TRBJ2-1	TRBV6-1	TGTGCCAGCAGTGAATACAGGTTCTTC	CASSEYRFF
-	-	TRBJ1-4	TRBV28	TGTGCCAGCAGCCCGCCCCTTTGGCAGGCGAGTAATGAAAAACTGTTTTTT	CASSPPLWQASNEKLFF
TRBD1	once	TRBJ1-3	TRBV10-2	TGCGCCAGCGGCACAGGGGTCTCTGGAAACACCATATATTTT	CASGTGVSGNTIYF
-	-	TRBJ1-1	TRBV7-6	TGTGCCAGCCACCGAACGGGGTTCCTGAGGAGTTCCTTTGAAGCTTTCTTT	CASHRTGFLRSSFEAFF
-	-	TRBJ2-4	TRBV18	TGTGCCAGCTCACCCGGGCGGGGGCGGAACATTCAGTACTTC	CASSPGRGRNIQYF
-	-	TRBJ2-2	TRBV19	TGTGCCAGTAATGGGGAGGACACCGGGGAGCTGTTTTTT	CASNGEDTGELFF
TRBD1	-	TRBJ2-7	TRBV5-1	TGCGCCAGCAGCCGGACAGGGGTTGAACGCGAGCAGTACTTC	CASSRTGVEREQYF
TRBD1	-	TRBJ2-7	TRBV14	TGTGCCAGCAGCCAAGTTAGGGGGACAGCGCTATACTACGAGCAGTACTTC	CASSQVRGTALYYEQYF
-	-	TRBJ2-1	TRBV6-1	TGTGCCAGCAGGGCCTCGACCTCCTACAATGAGCAGTTCTTC	CASRASTSYNEQFF
-	-	TRBJ1-2	TRBV18	TGTGCCAGCTCACCAGTCCGGGGGGCGGATGGCTACACCTTC	CASSPVRGADGYTF
TRBD1	-	TRBJ2-3	TRBV19	TGTGCCAGTAGTGACAGGGGGCGCAGAGATACGCAGTATTTT	CASSDRGRRDTQYF
-	-	TRBJ2-2	TRBV28	TGTGCCAGCAGTCCCCCGGGGCCCCAACCTGTGGAGCTGTTTTTT	CASSPPGPQPVELFF
-	-	TRBJ2-1	TRBV7-9	TGTGCCAGCAGCTTCCCGGGCCCTCCTTCGTTCTTC	CASSFPGPPSFF
-	-	TRBJ2-3	TRBV28	TGTGCCAGCAGTTTCCCCGGCACGGGTACGCAGTATTTT	CASSFPGTGTQYF